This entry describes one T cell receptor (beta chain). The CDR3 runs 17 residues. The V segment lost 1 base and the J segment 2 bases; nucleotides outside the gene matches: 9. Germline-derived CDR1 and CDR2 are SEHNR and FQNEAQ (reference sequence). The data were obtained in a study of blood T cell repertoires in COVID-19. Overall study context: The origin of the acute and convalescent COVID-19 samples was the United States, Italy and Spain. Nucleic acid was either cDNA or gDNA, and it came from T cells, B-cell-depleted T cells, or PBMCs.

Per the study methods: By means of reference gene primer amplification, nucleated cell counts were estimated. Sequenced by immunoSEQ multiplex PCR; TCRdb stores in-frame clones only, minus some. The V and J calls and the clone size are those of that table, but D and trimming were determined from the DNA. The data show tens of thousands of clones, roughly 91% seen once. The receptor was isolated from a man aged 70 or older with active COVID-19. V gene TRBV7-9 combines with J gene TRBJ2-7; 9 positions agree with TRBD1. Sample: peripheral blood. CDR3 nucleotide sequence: TGTGCCAGCAGCTTAGGTATCGGGACAGGGCTCCCCTACGAGCAGTACTTC. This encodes CASSLGIGTGLPYEQYF. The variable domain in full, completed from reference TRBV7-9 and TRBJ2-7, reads DTGVSQNPRHKITKRGQNVTFRCDPISEHNRLYWYRQTLGQGPEFLTYFQNEAQLEKSRLLSDRFSAERPKGSFSTLEIQRTEQGDSAMYLCASSLGIGTGLPYEQYFGPGTRLTVT.